This TCR beta chain came from a study of shared clonotypes between healthy human individuals. Study context: Per-donor plates numbered three CD4 naive, three CD4 memory, two CD8 naive and one CD8 memory.

Study-wide findings and caveats: Large sequencing depth failed to make sorted-subset sequencing complete, rarefaction showed.

For this clone: What it binds is not known.

CD45RO-negative, CCR7-positively selected cells formed the naive CD8 fraction, excluding terminally differentiated effector memory CD45RA+ cells. Method: immunoSEQ multiplex PCR; TCRdb's copy keeps in-frame clones and lacks some. The sample comprises 550,000 to 600,000 clones, 98% of which are singletons, and 0.3% to 0.35% rests with the top ten. The sequencing input was naive CD8+ T cells sorted from blood. The sequence derives from a man between 25 and 39 years old in good health.

CDR3 amino acids: CASSSRETGELFF. The CDR3 region has the DNA TGTGCCAGCAGCTCTAGGGAAACCGGGGAGCTGTTTTTT. The rearrangement links TRBV11-3 to TRBJ2-2; D remains ambiguous. Germline CDR1 is SGHNT and CDR2 is YENEEA. The V end was cut by 4 bases, the J end by 5 bases, with 8 bases between. The CDR3 spans 13 residues.